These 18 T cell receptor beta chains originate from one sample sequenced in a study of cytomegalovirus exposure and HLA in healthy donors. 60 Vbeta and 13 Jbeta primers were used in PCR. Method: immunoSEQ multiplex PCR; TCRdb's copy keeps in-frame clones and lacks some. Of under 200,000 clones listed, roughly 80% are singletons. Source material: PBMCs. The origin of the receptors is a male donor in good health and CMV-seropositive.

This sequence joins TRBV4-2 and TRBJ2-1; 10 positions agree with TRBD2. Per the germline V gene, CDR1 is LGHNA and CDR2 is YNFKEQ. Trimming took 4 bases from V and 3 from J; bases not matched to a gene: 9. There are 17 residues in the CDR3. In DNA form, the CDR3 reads TGTGCCAGCAGCCTTGAGATAGCGGGAGGTCTCTACAATGAGCAGTTCTTC. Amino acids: CASSLEIAGGLYNEQFF.

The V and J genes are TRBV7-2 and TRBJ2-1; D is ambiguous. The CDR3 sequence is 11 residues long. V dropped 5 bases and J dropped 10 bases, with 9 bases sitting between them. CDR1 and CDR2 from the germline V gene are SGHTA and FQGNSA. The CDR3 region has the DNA TGTGCCAGCAGCCGTAGCTGGGAGCAGTTCTTC. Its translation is CASSRSWEQFF.

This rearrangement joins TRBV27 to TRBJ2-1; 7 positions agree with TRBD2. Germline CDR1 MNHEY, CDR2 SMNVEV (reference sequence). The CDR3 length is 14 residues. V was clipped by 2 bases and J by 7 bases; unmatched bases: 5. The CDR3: CASSLPGGMNEQFF. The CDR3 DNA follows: TGTGCCAGCAGTTTACCGGGAGGTATGAATGAGCAGTTCTTC.

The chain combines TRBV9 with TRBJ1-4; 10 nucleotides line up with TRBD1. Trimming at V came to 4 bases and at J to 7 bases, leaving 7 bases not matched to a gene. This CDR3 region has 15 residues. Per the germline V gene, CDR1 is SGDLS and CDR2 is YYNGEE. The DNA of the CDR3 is TGTGCCAGCAGCCCCAGACAGGGGGCTGCTGAAAAACTGTTTTTT. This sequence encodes CASSPRQGAAEKLFF.

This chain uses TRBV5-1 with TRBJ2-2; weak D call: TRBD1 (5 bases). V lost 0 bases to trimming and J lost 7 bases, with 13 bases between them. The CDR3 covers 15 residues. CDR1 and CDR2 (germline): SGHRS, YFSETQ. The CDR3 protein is CASSLGGAYDGELFF. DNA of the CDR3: TGCGCCAGCAGCTTGGGGGGCGCATATGACGGGGAGCTGTTTTTT. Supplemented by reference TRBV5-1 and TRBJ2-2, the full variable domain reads KAGVTQTPRYLIKTRGQQVTLSCSPISGHRSVSWYQQTPGQGLQFLFEYFSETQRNKGNFPGRFSGRQFSNSRSEMNVSTLELGDSALYLCASSLGGAYDGELFFGEGSRLTVL.

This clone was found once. CDR3 amino acids: CASSPNRGNQPQHF. The CDR3 DNA reads TGTGCCAGCAGTCCCAACAGGGGTAATCAGCCCCAGCATTTT. The V and J genes are TRBV6-5 and TRBJ1-5, with TRBD1 identical over 7 bases. CDR1 MNHEY and CDR2 SVGAGI come from the germline V gene. V lost 5 bases, J lost 4 bases, and 5 bases stayed unmatched. The CDR3 is 14 residues long.

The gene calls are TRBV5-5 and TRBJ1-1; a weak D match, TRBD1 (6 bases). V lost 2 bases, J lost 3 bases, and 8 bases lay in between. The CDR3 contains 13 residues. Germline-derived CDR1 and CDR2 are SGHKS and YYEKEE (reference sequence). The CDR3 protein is CASSFSGDTEAFF. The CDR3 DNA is TGTGCCAGCAGCTTCTCAGGGGACACTGAAGCTTTCTTT. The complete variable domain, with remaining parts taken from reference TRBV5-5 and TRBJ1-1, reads DAGVTQSPTHLIKTRGQQVTLRCSPISGHKSVSWYQQVLGQGPQFIFQYYEKEERGRGNFPDRFSARQFPNYSSELNVNALLLGDSALYLCASSFSGDTEAFFGQGTRLTVV.

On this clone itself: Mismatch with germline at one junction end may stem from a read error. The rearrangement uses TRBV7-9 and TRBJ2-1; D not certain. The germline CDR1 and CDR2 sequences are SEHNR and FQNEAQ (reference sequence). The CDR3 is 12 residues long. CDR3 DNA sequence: TGTTCCAGCACCCTCCCGGACAATGAGCAGTTCTTC. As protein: CSSTLPDNEQFF.

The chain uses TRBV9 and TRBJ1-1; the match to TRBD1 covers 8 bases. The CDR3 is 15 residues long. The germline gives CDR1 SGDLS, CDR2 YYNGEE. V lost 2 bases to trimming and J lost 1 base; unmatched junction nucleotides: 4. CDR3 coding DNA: TGTGCCAGCAGCGTCCTCGGGACAGGGAACACTGAAGCTTTCTTT. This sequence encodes CASSVLGTGNTEAFF.

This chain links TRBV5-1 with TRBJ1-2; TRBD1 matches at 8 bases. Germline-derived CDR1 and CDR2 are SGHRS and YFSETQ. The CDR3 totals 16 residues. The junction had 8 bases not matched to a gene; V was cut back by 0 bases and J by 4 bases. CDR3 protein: CASSLGETQGGYGYTF. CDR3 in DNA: TGCGCCAGCAGCTTGGGGGAAACACAGGGGGGCTATGGCTACACCTTC.

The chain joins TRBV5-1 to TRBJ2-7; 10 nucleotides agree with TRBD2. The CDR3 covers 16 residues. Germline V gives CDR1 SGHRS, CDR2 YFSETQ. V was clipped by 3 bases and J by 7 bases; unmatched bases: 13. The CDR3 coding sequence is TGCGCCAGCAGCTCCCTAGCGGGAGCGGGTGTGAGAGAGCAGTACTTC. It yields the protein CASSSLAGAGVREQYF.

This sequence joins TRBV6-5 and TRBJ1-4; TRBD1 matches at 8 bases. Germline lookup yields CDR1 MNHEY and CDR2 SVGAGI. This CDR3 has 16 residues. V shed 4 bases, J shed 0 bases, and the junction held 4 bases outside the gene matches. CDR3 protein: CASSFGQGTTNEKLFF. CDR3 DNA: TGTGCCAGCAGTTTCGGACAGGGAACAACTAATGAAAAACTGTTTTTT.

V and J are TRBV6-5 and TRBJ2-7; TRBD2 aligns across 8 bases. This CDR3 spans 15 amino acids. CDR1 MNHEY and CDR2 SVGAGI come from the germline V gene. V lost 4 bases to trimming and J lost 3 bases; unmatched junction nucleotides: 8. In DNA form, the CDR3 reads TGTGCCAGCAGTTCCCCCGGGACTAGGGGCTACGAGCAGTACTTC. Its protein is CASSSPGTRGYEQYF.

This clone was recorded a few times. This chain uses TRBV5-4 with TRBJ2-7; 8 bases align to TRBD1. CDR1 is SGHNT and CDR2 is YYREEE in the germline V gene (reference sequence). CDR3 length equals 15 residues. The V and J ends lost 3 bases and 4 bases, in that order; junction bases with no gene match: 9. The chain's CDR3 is CASSSDRERIYEQYF. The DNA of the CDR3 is TGTGCCAGCAGCTCGGACAGGGAAAGGATATACGAGCAGTACTTC.

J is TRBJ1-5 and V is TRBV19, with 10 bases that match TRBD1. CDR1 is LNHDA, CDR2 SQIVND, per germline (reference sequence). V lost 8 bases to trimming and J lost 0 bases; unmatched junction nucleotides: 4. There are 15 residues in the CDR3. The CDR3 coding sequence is TGTGCCAGTGCGGACAGGGGGTATAGCAATCAGCCCCAGCATTTT. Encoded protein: CASADRGYSNQPQHF.

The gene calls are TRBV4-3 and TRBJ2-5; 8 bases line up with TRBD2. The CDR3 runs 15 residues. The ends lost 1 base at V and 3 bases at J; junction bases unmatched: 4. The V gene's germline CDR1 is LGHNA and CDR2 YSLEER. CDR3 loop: CASSQAGSGKETQYF. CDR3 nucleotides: TGCGCCAGCAGCCAAGCGGGTAGCGGGAAAGAGACCCAGTACTTC.

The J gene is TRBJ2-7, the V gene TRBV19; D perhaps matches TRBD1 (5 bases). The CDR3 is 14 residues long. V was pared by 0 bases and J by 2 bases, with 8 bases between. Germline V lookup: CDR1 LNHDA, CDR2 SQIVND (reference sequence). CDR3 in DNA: TGTGCCAGTAGTATAGACGACAGTCCCTACGAGCAGTACTTC. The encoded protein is CASSIDDSPYEQYF.

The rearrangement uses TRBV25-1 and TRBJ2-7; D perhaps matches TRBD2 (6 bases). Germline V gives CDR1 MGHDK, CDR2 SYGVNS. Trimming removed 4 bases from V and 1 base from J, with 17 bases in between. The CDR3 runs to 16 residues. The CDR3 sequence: CASSATPREVSYEQYF. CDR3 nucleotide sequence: TGTGCCAGCAGTGCCACCCCGCGGGAAGTATCCTACGAGCAGTACTTC.